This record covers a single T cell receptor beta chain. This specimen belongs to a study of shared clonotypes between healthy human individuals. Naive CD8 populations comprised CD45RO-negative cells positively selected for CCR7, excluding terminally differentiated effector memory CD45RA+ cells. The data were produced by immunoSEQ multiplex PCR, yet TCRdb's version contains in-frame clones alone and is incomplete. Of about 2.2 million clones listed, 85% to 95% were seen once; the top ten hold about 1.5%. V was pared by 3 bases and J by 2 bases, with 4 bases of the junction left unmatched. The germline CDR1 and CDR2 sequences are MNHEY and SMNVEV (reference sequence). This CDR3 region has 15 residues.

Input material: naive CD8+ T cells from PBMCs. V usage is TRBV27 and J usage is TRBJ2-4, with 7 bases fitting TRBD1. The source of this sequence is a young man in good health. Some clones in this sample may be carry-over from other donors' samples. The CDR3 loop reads CASSLTGRTKNIQYF. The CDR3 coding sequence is TGTGCCAGCAGTTTGACAGGGAGAACCAAAAACATTCAGTACTTC.